Listed here is a single T cell receptor (beta chain). The antigen is unknown. A single record per CDR3 protein comes from TCRdb applying MiXCR to the RT-PCR reads. The sample shows hundreds of thousands of distinct CDR3 sequences, 18% of them seen only once. This entry comes from a study of response to subunit inactivated influenza vaccine. Whole-study results and caveats: Authors suggested each seasonal influenza vaccination recruits few new T cells.

This receptor was taken from a man between 50 and 59 years old who received an inactivated influenza vaccine. Sequenced material: PBMCs from blood, taken 5 days after vaccination.

In DNA, the CDR3 is TGTGCCAGCAGTCTCGTGGGGAGCGTAGGGCAAGAGACCCAGTACTTC. Amino acids: CASSLVGSVGQETQYF. The V gene is TRBV28, the J gene TRBJ2-5, with D possibly TRBD2 on 5 matching bases. Germline CDR1 reads MDHEN; CDR2 reads SYDVKM. CDR3 length equals 16 residues. Trimming left V 5 bases short and J 2 bases short, with 18 bases between.